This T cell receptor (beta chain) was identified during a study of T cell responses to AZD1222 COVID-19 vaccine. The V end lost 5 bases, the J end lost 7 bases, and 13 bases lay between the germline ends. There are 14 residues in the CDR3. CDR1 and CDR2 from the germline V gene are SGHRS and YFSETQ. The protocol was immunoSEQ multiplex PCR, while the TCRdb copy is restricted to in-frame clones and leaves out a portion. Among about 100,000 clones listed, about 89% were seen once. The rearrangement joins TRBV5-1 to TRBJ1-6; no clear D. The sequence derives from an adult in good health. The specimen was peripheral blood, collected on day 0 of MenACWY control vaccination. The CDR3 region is CASSIGQANSPLHF. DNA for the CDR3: TGCGCCAGCAGTATAGGGCAGGCGAATTCACCCCTCCACTTT. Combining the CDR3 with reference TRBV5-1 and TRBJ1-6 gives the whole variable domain KAGVTQTPRYLIKTRGQQVTLSCSPISGHRSVSWYQQTPGQGLQFLFEYFSETQRNKGNFPGRFSGRQFSNSRSEMNVSTLELGDSALYLCASSIGQANSPLHFGNGTRLTVT.